One and the same sample provided the 16 T cell receptor beta chains below, sequenced in a study of shared clonotypes between healthy human individuals. Profiled with immunoSEQ multiplex PCR; TCRdb holds only in-frame clones, not every one. The sample consists of around 1.9 million clones, around 93% of them appearing once. Naivety among CD8 cells was defined by CD45RO negativity and positive CCR7 selection, thereby excluding terminally differentiated effector memory CD45RA+ cells. The sample consisted of naive CD8+ T cells from PBMCs. Source of these receptors: a man aged 18 to 30 in good health. Some clones in this sample may be carry-over from other donors' samples.

This chain uses TRBV29-1 with TRBJ1-2; unclear D gene. This CDR3 region has 11 residues. V lost 4 bases to trimming and J lost 4 bases, with 7 bases between them. Germline-derived CDR1 and CDR2 are SQVTM and ANQGSEA. CDR3 region: CSVARSYGYTF. Here the CDR3 DNA reads TGCAGCGTTGCCAGGTCCTATGGCTACACCTTC.

The gene calls are TRBV15 and TRBJ1-2; 8 positions match TRBD1. The CDR3 runs to 14 residues. Trimming cost V 8 bases and J 12 bases; bases outside gene matches: 17. Per the germline V gene, CDR1 is LNHNV and CDR2 is YYDKDF (reference sequence). CDR3 bases: TGTGCCACCTCGATTTCAAGTCAGGGGGCTGGAAACACCTTC. Amino acid sequence: CATSISSQGAGNTF.

The V and J genes are TRBV6-5 and TRBJ1-5; 7 bases are shared with TRBD1. CDR1 is MNHEY, CDR2 SVGAGI, per germline. After removal of 6 bases from V and 2 bases from J, the junction contained 4 bases not matched to a gene. CDR3 length: 14 amino acids. The CDR3 here is CASSTGERNQPQHF. The DNA of the CDR3 is TGTGCCAGCAGCACAGGGGAACGCAATCAGCCCCAGCATTTT.

This chain links TRBV5-4 with TRBJ2-5, with TRBD1 identical over 12 bases. The CDR3 consists of 16 residues. Germline trimming cut 4 bases from V and 1 base from J; bases unmatched to any gene: 5. Germline CDR1 SGHNT, CDR2 YYREEE (reference sequence). CDR3: CASSQRDRGLQETQYF. Written as DNA, the CDR3 is TGTGCCAGCAGCCAGAGGGACAGGGGGCTCCAAGAGACCCAGTACTTC.

J is TRBJ2-1 and V is TRBV9; the D gene is possibly TRBD2 (5 bases). CDR1 and CDR2 (germline): SGDLS, YYNGEE. The CDR3 extends over 14 amino acids. V was pared by 3 bases and J by 7 bases, with 14 bases between. CDR3 loop: CASSAGSGGNEQFF. CDR3 sequence (DNA): TGTGCCAGCAGCGCCGGTTCGGGCGGGAATGAGCAGTTCTTC.

The J gene is TRBJ2-5, the V gene TRBV19; no reliable D call. Germline assignment: CDR1 LNHDA and CDR2 SQIVND (reference sequence). V gave up 7 bases and J gave up 4 bases, with 7 bases separating them. The CDR3 consists of 11 residues. The chain's CDR3 is CASNPLETQYF. The CDR3 region has the DNA TGTGCCAGTAACCCCTTAGAGACCCAGTACTTC.

This chain joins TRBV14 and TRBJ2-1; TRBD1 or TRBD2 may be the D gene (5 bases each). The germline gives CDR1 SGHDN, CDR2 FVKESK. The CDR3 has 16 residues. Deletions cut 3 bases from V and 2 bases from J, with 14 bases between. The CDR3 sequence: CASSHRGRPTYNEQFF. The CDR3 DNA sequence: TGTGCCAGCAGCCATCGGGGCAGGCCAACCTACAATGAGCAGTTCTTC.

This chain connects TRBV28 to TRBJ2-1; D could derive from TRBD1 or TRBD2 (6 bases each). CDR1 and CDR2 (germline): MDHEN, SYDVKM. Trimming shortened V by 7 bases and J by 9 bases, and 22 bases separated the two germline ends. CDR3 length equals 15 residues. The CDR3 loop is CASTSRRGAIGEQFF. CDR3 nucleotides: TGTGCCAGCACCTCCCGGAGGGGGGCTATAGGTGAGCAGTTCTTC.

The chain is built from TRBV5-1 and TRBJ1-4; 9 bases line up with TRBD1. This CDR3 is built from 20 residues. V lost 4 bases, J lost 7 bases, and 23 bases stayed unmatched. Germline assignment: CDR1 SGHRS and CDR2 YFSETQ. CDR3 bases: TGCGCCAGCAGCCCCGGGTCCCGCCGGGACAGGGAGTCCCTTGTTGAAAAACTGTTTTTT. The encoded protein is CASSPGSRRDRESLVEKLFF.

The chain combines TRBV7-2 with TRBJ2-2, with 7 bases matching TRBD2. This CDR3 is built from 13 residues. The germline V gene has CDR1 SGHTA and CDR2 FQGNSA. Trimming at V came to 7 bases and at J to 4 bases, leaving 3 bases not matched to a gene. CDR3 DNA: TGTGCCAGCACGACTAGCCTCACCGGGGAGCTGTTTTTT. Translating it yields CASTTSLTGELFF.

The chain links TRBV7-9 to TRBJ1-4, with D uncertain. The CDR3 covers 15 residues. CDR1 is SEHNR and CDR2 is FQNEAQ in the germline V gene (reference sequence). V was cut by 5 bases and J by 8 bases, with 18 bases left in between. The CDR3 loop is CASSGYRASGEKLFF. DNA for the CDR3: TGTGCCAGCAGCGGATACCGGGCCTCGGGGGAAAAACTGTTTTTT.

This chain uses TRBV12-5 with TRBJ1-5; D gene uncertain. CDR3 length equals 13 residues. V gave up 7 bases and J gave up 3 bases, with 10 bases separating them. Germline V gene lookup returns CDR1 LGHNT and CDR2 FRNRAP. CDR3 DNA: TGTGCTAGTGCGTTGGCCCCCAATCAGCCCCAGCATTTT. Protein sequence: CASALAPNQPQHF.

V usage is TRBV15 and J usage is TRBJ2-7; 11 bases agree with TRBD1. After removal of 5 bases from V and 7 bases from J, the junction contained 7 bases not matched to a gene. The CDR3 length is 14 residues. Germline lookup yields CDR1 LNHNV and CDR2 YYDKDF (reference sequence). The CDR3 DNA is TGTGCCACCAGCTCCGGACAGGGGGCAGGGGAGCAGTACTTC. Encoded protein: CATSSGQGAGEQYF.

The J gene is TRBJ2-7, the V gene TRBV10-2, with D possibly being TRBD1 or TRBD2 (5 bases each). V lost 6 bases and J lost 4, with 19 bases in between. Germline V CDR1 and CDR2: WSHSY, SAAADI. CDR3 length: 15 residues. The CDR3 DNA reads as TGCGCCAGCAGCGAGGGACCTCCGTCCTTGTACGAGCAGTACTTC. This gives the protein CASSEGPPSLYEQYF.

This sequence joins TRBV9 and TRBJ2-3; maybe TRBD2 (6 bases). Germline CDR1 is SGDLS and CDR2 is YYNGEE. Deletions cut 1 base from V and 2 bases from J, with 17 bases between. CDR3 length: 17 amino acids. The CDR3 coding sequence is TGTGCCAGCAGCGTACCGTCGGGACTTCCTTTCACAGATACGCAGTATTTT. Its translation: CASSVPSGLPFTDTQYF.

This clone was counted a single time. The rearrangement joins TRBV9 to TRBJ2-3; possibly TRBD2 for D (6 bases). The CDR3 covers 17 residues. The germline gives CDR1 SGDLS, CDR2 YYNGEE. V lost 4 bases and J lost 6, with 24 bases in between. The CDR3 reads CASSTPLDPRGLDTQYF. Here the CDR3 DNA reads TGTGCCAGCAGCACCCCTTTGGACCCTCGGGGACTGGATACGCAGTATTTT.